What follows are 10 T cell receptor beta chains derived from one specimen sequenced in a study of T-cell reconstitution after alpha-beta-depleted transplantation in children. TCRbeta library construction was performed incorporating unique molecular identifiers. Via MiXCR, TCRdb re-called the PCR reads, giving one row per CDR3 protein. This sample has around 200,000 distinct CDR3 sequences, with approximately 7% found just once. The source was PBMCs from the stem cell graft donor, collected from the stem cell graft. These TCRs come from a human donor who donated a stem cell graft to a child with Wiskott-Aldrich syndrome.

In its sample, this clonotype was seen a few times. J is TRBJ2-5 and V is TRBV5-1; 7 bases line up with TRBD1. Looked up from germline, CDR1 is SGHRS and CDR2 is YFSETQ. The CDR3 contains 14 residues. V was pared by 2 bases and J by 6 bases, with 7 bases of the junction left unmatched. The CDR3 DNA sequence: TGCGCCAGCAGCTTAGAACAGGGGTGGAAGACCCAGTACTTC. As protein: CASSLEQGWKTQYF.

This clonotype was counted ten times or more. The chain couples TRBV11-2 to TRBJ1-1; D is undetermined. V was shortened by 5 bases and J by 4 bases, with 17 bases between the two germline ends. Looked up from germline, CDR1 is SGHAT and CDR2 is FQNNGV. The CDR3 has 15 residues. CDR3 in DNA: TGTGCCAGCAGCCCCCCAGGCGGGCCGGCCACTGAAGCTTTCTTT. Translated, it gives CASSPPGGPATEAFF. Combining the CDR3 with reference TRBV11-2 and TRBJ1-1 gives the whole variable domain EAGVAQSPRYKIIEKRQSVAFWCNPISGHATLYWYQQILGQGPKLLIQFQNNGVVDDSQLPKDRFSAERLKGVDSTLKIQPAKLEDSAVYLCASSPPGGPATEAFFGQGTRLTVV.

Ten or more counts support this clonotype. The chain carries TRBV5-1 and TRBJ2-3; 8 nucleotides match TRBD1. J was trimmed by 1 base and V by 3 bases; bases with no gene match: 4. Germline loops: CDR1 SGHRS, CDR2 YFSETQ. The length of the CDR3 is 15 residues. CDR3 in amino acids: CASSSDRDGTDTQYF. The CDR3 coding sequence is TGCGCCAGCAGCTCGGACAGGGATGGCACAGATACGCAGTATTTT.

This clonotype was seen at least ten times. The V call is TRBV30, the J call TRBJ1-2; D uncertain. The CDR3 is 11 residues long. V lost 1 base to trimming and J lost 7 bases, with 7 bases between them. CDR1 GTSNPN and CDR2 SVGIG come from the germline V gene (reference sequence). The CDR3 reads CAWSATVGYTF. In DNA form, the CDR3 reads TGTGCCTGGAGTGCGACTGTTGGCTACACCTTC. Full variable domain (remainder filled in from reference TRBV30 and TRBJ1-2): SQTIHQWPATLVQPVGSPLSLECTVEGTSNPNLYWYRQAAGRGLQLLFYSVGIGQISSEVPQNLSASRPQDRQFILSSKKLLLSDSGFYLCAWSATVGYTFGSGTRLTVV.

This clonotype has at least ten counts. The chain carries TRBV18 and TRBJ1-4, with D possibly being TRBD1 (5 bases). Trimming left V 4 bases short and J 9 bases short, with 12 bases between. CDR1 is KGHSH, CDR2 LQKENI, per germline. The CDR3 runs to 13 residues. Here the CDR3 reads CASSLQGGQKLFF. As DNA, the CDR3 is TGTGCCAGCTCACTCCAGGGAGGACAAAAACTGTTTTTT. Based on the CDR3 plus reference TRBV18 and TRBJ1-4, the full variable domain is NAGVMQNPRHLVRRRGQEARLRCSPMKGHSHVYWYRQLPEEGLKFMVYLQKENIIDESGMPKERFSAEFPKEGPSILRIQQVVRGDSAAYFCASSLQGGQKLFFGSGTQLSVL.

The V gene is TRBV5-1, the J gene TRBJ1-1; tentative D call: TRBD1 (5 bases). Germline CDR1 and CDR2: SGHRS and YFSETQ. The CDR3 spans 14 residues. The V and J ends lost 6 bases and 0 bases respectively, with 12 bases between them. CDR3 loop: CASTQGRMNTEAFF. The CDR3 nucleotides read TGCGCCAGCACCCAGGGCAGGATGAACACTGAAGCTTTCTTT. Supplemented by reference TRBV5-1 and TRBJ1-1, the full variable domain reads KAGVTQTPRYLIKTRGQQVTLSCSPISGHRSVSWYQQTPGQGLQFLFEYFSETQRNKGNFPGRFSGRQFSNSRSEMNVSTLELGDSALYLCASTQGRMNTEAFFGQGTRLTVV.

This clonotype has just a few counts. The chain employs TRBV12-3 or TRBV12-4 and TRBJ2-3; no definite D call. This CDR3 is built from 15 residues. Trimming stripped 3 bases from V and 0 bases from J, with 10 bases between. For the CDR3, the DNA is TGTGCCAGCAGTTTTCTCTTGGGGAGCACAGATACGCAGTATTTT. It specifies CASSFLLGSTDTQYF.

This clonotype occurred many times. This rearrangement joins TRBV4-3 to TRBJ1-6; the D is unclear. This CDR3 is 16 amino acids long. Germline CDR1 reads LGHNA; CDR2 reads YSLEER. V shed 0 bases and J shed 3 bases, with 9 bases lying between them. As DNA, the CDR3 is TGCGCCAGCAGCCAAGATTGGGAGATCTATAATTCACCCCTCCACTTT. Translation gives CASSQDWEIYNSPLHF.

This clonotype was observed at least ten times. The chain links TRBV4-1 to TRBJ2-1, with D possibly matching TRBD1 (6 bases). The CDR3 consists of 12 residues. CDR1 and CDR2 from the germline V gene are MGHRA and YSYEKL. Trimming stripped 2 bases from V and 8 bases from J, with 7 bases between. Written as DNA, the CDR3 is TGCGCCAGCAGCCAAAACAGGGATGAGCAGTTCTTC. Residues: CASSQNRDEQFF.

This clonotype was observed at least ten times. The chain uses TRBV4-3 and TRBJ2-1; 10 nucleotides match TRBD1. CDR3 length equals 16 residues. The junction had 9 bases not matched to a gene; V was cut back by 4 bases and J by 6 bases. Germline-derived CDR1 and CDR2 are LGHNA and YSLEER. The CDR3 bases are TGCGCCAGCAGCCTACATCTCCGGGACAGGGGCAATGAGCAGTTCTTC. This codes for CASSLHLRDRGNEQFF.